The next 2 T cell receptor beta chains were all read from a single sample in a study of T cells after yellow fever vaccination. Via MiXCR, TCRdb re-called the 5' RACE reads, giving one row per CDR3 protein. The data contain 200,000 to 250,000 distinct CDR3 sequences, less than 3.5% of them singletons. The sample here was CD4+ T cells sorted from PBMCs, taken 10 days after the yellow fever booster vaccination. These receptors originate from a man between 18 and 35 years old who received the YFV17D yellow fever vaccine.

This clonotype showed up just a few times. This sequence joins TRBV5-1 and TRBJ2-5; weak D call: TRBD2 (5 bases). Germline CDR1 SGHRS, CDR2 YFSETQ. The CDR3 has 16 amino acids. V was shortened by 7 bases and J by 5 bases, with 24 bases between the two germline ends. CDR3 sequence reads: CASWEMGIGFPETQYF. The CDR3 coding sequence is TGCGCCAGCTGGGAGATGGGGATCGGATTTCCTGAGACCCAGTACTTC.

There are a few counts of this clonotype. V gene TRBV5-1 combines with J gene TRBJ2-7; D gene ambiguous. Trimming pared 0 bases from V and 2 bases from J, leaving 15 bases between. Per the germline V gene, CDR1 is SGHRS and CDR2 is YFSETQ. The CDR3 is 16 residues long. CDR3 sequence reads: CASSLDPLPGTYEQYF. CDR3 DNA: TGCGCCAGCAGCTTGGATCCGCTCCCCGGAACCTACGAGCAGTACTTC.